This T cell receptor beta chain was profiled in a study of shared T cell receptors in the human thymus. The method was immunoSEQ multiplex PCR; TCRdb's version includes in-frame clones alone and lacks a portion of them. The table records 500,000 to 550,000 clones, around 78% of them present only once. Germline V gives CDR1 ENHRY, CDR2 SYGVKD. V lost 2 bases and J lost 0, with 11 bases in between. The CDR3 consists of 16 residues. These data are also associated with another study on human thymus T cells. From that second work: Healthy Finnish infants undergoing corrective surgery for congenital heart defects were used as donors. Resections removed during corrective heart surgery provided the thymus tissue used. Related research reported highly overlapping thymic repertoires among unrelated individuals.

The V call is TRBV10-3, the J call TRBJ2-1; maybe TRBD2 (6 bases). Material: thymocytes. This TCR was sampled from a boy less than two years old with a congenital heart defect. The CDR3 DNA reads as TGTGCCATCAGTGAGCCGACGGGAGACTCCTACAATGAGCAGTTCTTC. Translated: CAISEPTGDSYNEQFF.